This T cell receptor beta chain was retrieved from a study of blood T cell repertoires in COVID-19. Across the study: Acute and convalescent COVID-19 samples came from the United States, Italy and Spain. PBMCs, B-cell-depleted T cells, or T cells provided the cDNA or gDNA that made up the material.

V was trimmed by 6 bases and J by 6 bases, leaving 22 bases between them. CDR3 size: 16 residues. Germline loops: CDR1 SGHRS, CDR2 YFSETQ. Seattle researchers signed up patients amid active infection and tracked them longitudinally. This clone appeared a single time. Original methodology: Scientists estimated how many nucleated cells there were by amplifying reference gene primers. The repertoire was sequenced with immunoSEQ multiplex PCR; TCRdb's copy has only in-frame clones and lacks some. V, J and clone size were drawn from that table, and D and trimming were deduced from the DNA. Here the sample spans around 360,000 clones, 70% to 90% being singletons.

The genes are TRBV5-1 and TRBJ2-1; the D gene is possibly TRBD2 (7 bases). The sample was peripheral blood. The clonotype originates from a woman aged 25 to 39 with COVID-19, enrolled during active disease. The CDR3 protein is CASIPTGGWSGNEQFF. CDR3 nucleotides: TGCGCCAGCATCCCAACGGGGGGCTGGTCGGGCAATGAGCAGTTCTTC.